This T cell receptor beta chain was captured by sequencing in a study of control samples from healthy donors and cancer patients. CDR1 is LGHDT, CDR2 YNNKEL, per germline (reference sequence). The trim removed 6 bases at V and 9 bases at J, leaving 1 base unmatched. The CDR3 runs to 13 residues. Profiled with immunoSEQ multiplex PCR; TCRdb holds only in-frame clones, not every one. The sample has under 200,000 clones; 91% are singletons. This TCR came from a woman between 25 and 40 years old in good health. Sequencing used blood. The chain recombines TRBV3-1 (or the pseudogene TRBV3-2) with TRBJ2-1; 14 bases agree with TRBD2. The CDR3 DNA sequence: TGTGCCAGCAGGGGACTAGCGGGGGTTGAGCAGTTCTTC. Translation: CASRGLAGVEQFF.